This T cell receptor (beta chain) stems from a study of T cell repertoires in cytomegalovirus infection. Study in general: It was recently identified HLA-C-restricted and well-studied HLA-B-restricted CMV epitopes that the study used. Matching HLA type and CMV infection were both indicated by public TCR beta signatures. Whole-study findings and limits: Cumulative public TCR beta family frequency identified CMV carriers with the relevant HLA.

The CDR3 is 16 residues long. V lost 1 base and J 2 bases, leaving 11 bases between the germline ends. In germline, CDR1 is SEHNR, CDR2 FQNEAQ (reference sequence). Remarks on this clonotype: What it binds is not known.

TCRdb passed the reads through MiXCR, listing each CDR3 protein once. The sample consists of some 130,000 distinct CDR3 sequences, 25% to 35% of them appearing once. The chain recombines TRBV7-9 with TRBJ1-4; tentative D call: TRBD1 (6 bases). The sequence was obtained from a human donor in good health (CMV status not recorded). Some clones in this sample may be carry-over from other donors' samples. The specimen was CD8+ T cells from cultured PBMCs, collected from culture after CMV antigen stimulation. CDR3: CASSLVSGGTNEKLFF. The CDR3 nucleotides are TGTGCCAGCAGCTTAGTTTCGGGGGGCACTAATGAAAAACTGTTTTTT.